A single sample is the source of the 28 T cell receptor beta chains below, sequenced in a study of blood T cell repertoires in COVID-19. The protocol was immunoSEQ multiplex PCR, while the TCRdb copy is restricted to in-frame clones and leaves out a portion. Among 150,000 to 200,000 clones listed, less than 80% were seen once. The sample taken for sequencing was peripheral blood. The origin of the receptors is a man between 45 and 60 years old who had recovered from COVID-19.

This clone was seen more than once but under ten times. The rearrangement links TRBV6-1 to TRBJ1-1, with D unclear. Per the germline V gene, CDR1 is MNHNS and CDR2 is SASEGT. The CDR3 is 14 amino acids. V gave up 3 bases and J gave up 4 bases, with 12 bases separating them. CDR3 sequence: CASSEPGSRTEAFF. CDR3 nucleotide sequence: TGTGCCAGCAGTGAGCCGGGTTCGCGCACTGAAGCTTTCTTT.

The chain carries TRBV7-2 and TRBJ2-1, with TRBD2 matching over 11 bases. The V gene's germline CDR1 is SGHTA and CDR2 FQGNSA. Unmatched junction bases numbered 11, after V lost 5 bases and J lost 11 bases. The CDR3 contains 15 residues. CDR3 sequence (DNA): TGTGCCAGCAGCCCTGGGGCTAGCGGGAGGCTTAAGCAGTTCTTC. Translation gives CASSPGASGRLKQFF.

The chain links TRBV7-2 to TRBJ1-4; the match to TRBD1 covers 8 bases. The germline CDR1 and CDR2 sequences are SGHTA and FQGNSA. V shed 1 base, J shed 6 bases, and the junction held 4 bases outside the gene matches. The CDR3 has 15 amino acids. In nucleotides, the CDR3 is TGTGCCAGCAGCTTAGGGGCAGGGGGCGATGAAAAACTGTTTTTT. Its protein product is CASSLGAGGDEKLFF. The entire variable domain, with the rest obtained from reference TRBV7-2 and TRBJ1-4, is as follows: GAGVSQSPSNKVTEKGKDVELRCDPISGHTALYWYRQSLGQGLEFLIYFQGNSAPDKSGLPSDRFSAERTGGSVSTLTIQRTQQEDSAVYLCASSLGAGGDEKLFFGSGTQLSVL.

The chain joins TRBV6-5 to TRBJ2-7; D is possibly TRBD1 (6 bases). Germline V lookup: CDR1 MNHEY, CDR2 SVGAGI. V lost 2 bases and J lost 1, with 12 bases in between. The CDR3 is 15 residues long. CDR3 sequence (DNA): TGTGCCAGCAGTTACCAGGGCAGGGGATCCTACGAGCAGTACTTC. Amino acid sequence: CASSYQGRGSYEQYF.

The chain recombines TRBV29-1 with TRBJ1-2; no clear D. The CDR3 has 12 amino acids. Germline CDR1 SQVTM, CDR2 ANQGSEA. V lost 3 bases, J lost 4 bases, and 9 bases lay in between. In DNA form, the CDR3 reads TGCAGCGTTGAGCAGGTGGGCTATGGCTACACCTTC. Translated: CSVEQVGYGYTF.

The chain couples TRBV7-2 to TRBJ2-1, with TRBD2 matching 7 bases. This CDR3 spans 15 amino acids. The trim removed 4 bases at V and 0 bases at J, leaving 3 bases unmatched. Germline V gene lookup returns CDR1 SGHTA and CDR2 FQGNSA. CDR3 sequence: CASSSSSGSYNEQFF. The CDR3 DNA reads as TGTGCCAGCAGCTCTTCTAGCGGCTCCTACAATGAGCAGTTCTTC.

This sequence joins TRBV4-2 and TRBJ2-3, with 7 bases identical to TRBD2. Per germline, CDR1 LGHNA and CDR2 YNFKEQ. J gave up 3 bases and V 0 bases, and 6 bases lay outside the gene matches. There are 16 residues in the CDR3. The CDR3 sequence: CASSQDGAGETDTQYF. In nucleotides, the CDR3 is TGTGCCAGCAGCCAAGACGGCGCGGGAGAGACAGATACGCAGTATTTT.

V is TRBV11-3 and J is TRBJ1-3, with D tentatively TRBD1 (5 bases). Germline CDR1 is SGHNT and CDR2 is YENEEA. The CDR3 sequence is 15 residues long. Trimming stripped 5 bases from V and 1 base from J, with 12 bases between. This CDR3 reads CASSSGGSSGNTIYF. CDR3 coding DNA: TGTGCCAGCAGCAGCGGGGGGTCTTCTGGAAACACCATATATTTT. The full variable domain, with the rest looked up from reference TRBV11-3 and TRBJ1-3, is EAGVVQSPRYKIIEKKQPVAFWCNPISGHNTLYWYLQNLGQGPELLIRYENEEAVDDSQLPKDRFSAERLKGVDSTLKIQPAELGDSAVYLCASSSGGSSGNTIYFGEGSWLTVV.

This clone has just a few counts. The V call is TRBV6-6, the J call TRBJ1-5; weak D call: TRBD1 (6 bases). Germline loops: CDR1 MNHNY, CDR2 SVGAGI (reference sequence). The length of the CDR3 is 16 residues. Trimming removed 5 bases from V and 0 bases from J, with 14 bases in between. Here the CDR3 DNA reads TGTGCCAGCAGTCCTCGGACAGAATATAGCAATCAGCCCCAGCATTTT. Its translation is CASSPRTEYSNQPQHF.

The table lists this clone with a few counts. V is TRBV29-1 and J is TRBJ1-1; possible D gene TRBD1, 6 bases. The V and J ends lost 6 bases and 1 base respectively, with 15 bases between them. The CDR3 is 14 amino acids. The germline CDR1 and CDR2 sequences are SQVTM and ANQGSEA. The CDR3 loop reads CSVALTGWNTEAFF. The CDR3 DNA is TGCAGCGTCGCCCTGACAGGATGGAACACTGAAGCTTTCTTT.

J is TRBJ1-4 and V is TRBV7-6; TRBD1 might be the D (6 bases). The CDR3 totals 15 residues. CDR1 is SGHVS and CDR2 is FNYEAQ in the germline V gene. V lost 5 bases to trimming and J lost 5 bases, with 15 bases between them. CDR3: CASSRHQGRNEKLFF. CDR3 in DNA: TGTGCCAGCAGCCGTCATCAGGGGAGAAATGAAAAACTGTTTTTT.

V usage is TRBV3-1 (or the pseudogene TRBV3-2) and J usage is TRBJ1-2; a possible D gene is TRBD1 (6 bases). The germline CDR1 and CDR2 sequences are LGHDT and YNNKEL (reference sequence). V lost 4 bases and J 8 bases, leaving 11 bases between the germline ends. The CDR3 sequence is 12 residues long. CDR3 protein: CASSPQGWGYTF. In DNA form, the CDR3 reads TGTGCCAGCAGCCCACAGGGTTGGGGCTACACCTTC.

The V gene is TRBV11-2, the J gene TRBJ2-7, with D possibly TRBD1 on 6 matching bases. CDR1 and CDR2 from the germline V gene are SGHAT and FQNNGV. Between the trimmed V and J ends, which lost 5 bases and 3 bases, there was a span of 14 bases. This CDR3 has 14 amino acids. The DNA of the CDR3 is TGTGCCAGCAGCCCCTGGCAGGGGAACTACGAGCAGTACTTC. Translating gives CASSPWQGNYEQYF.

This chain links TRBV5-4 with TRBJ2-3; 8 bases fit TRBD2. This CDR3 spans 16 amino acids. Germline V gene lookup returns CDR1 SGHNT and CDR2 YYREEE (reference sequence). J lost 0 bases, V lost 2 bases, and 5 bases had no gene match. CDR3 residues: CASSFPASGSTDTQYF. The CDR3 nucleotides read TGTGCCAGCAGCTTTCCTGCTAGCGGGAGCACAGATACGCAGTATTTT.

This clone was seen more than once but under ten times. A single base separates this from a much larger clone, so it may be a read error. This chain connects TRBV6-5 to TRBJ1-1, with 8 bases aligning to TRBD1. Germline V gene lookup returns CDR1 MNHEY and CDR2 SVGAGI. The CDR3 is 12 residues long. J was trimmed by 4 bases and V by 7 bases; bases with no gene match: 2. The CDR3, as DNA: TGTGCCAGCAAAACAGGGGGCACTGAAGCTTTCTTT. Its translation is CASKTGGTEAFF.

CDR3 in DNA: TGCGCCAGCAGCTTGATAGGGGGCATGGACACTGAAGCTTTCTTT. The encoded protein is CASSLIGGMDTEAFF. J is TRBJ1-1 and V is TRBV5-1, with 7 bases lining up with TRBD1. This CDR3 has 15 residues. CDR1 and CDR2 (germline): SGHRS, YFSETQ. The junction had 6 bases not matched to a gene; V was cut back by 1 base and J by 3 bases.

The chain employs TRBV10-3 and TRBJ1-2; 7 bases map to TRBD1. The CDR3 is 13 amino acids. CDR1 is ENHRY and CDR2 is SYGVKD in the germline V gene. Trimming at V came to 5 bases and at J to 3 bases, leaving 3 bases not matched to a gene. The DNA for the CDR3 is TGTGCCATCAGTCTCGGGACAGACTATGGCTACACCTTC. Its protein product is CAISLGTDYGYTF.

This clone was detected a few times. This chain connects TRBV6-5 to TRBJ1-1, with D perhaps TRBD1 (5 bases). CDR1 MNHEY and CDR2 SVGAGI come from the germline V gene. The V and J ends lost 6 bases and 6 bases respectively, with 17 bases between them. This CDR3 spans 14 amino acids. The CDR3 region has the DNA TGTGCCAGCAGGGAGGGACTCCAAAACGCTGAAGCTTTCTTT. This sequence encodes CASREGLQNAEAFF.

V usage is TRBV7-2 and J usage is TRBJ2-7, with 8 positions matching TRBD1. With 5 bases clipped from V and 5 bases from J, the junction kept 11 bases outside the gene matches. The CDR3 extends over 15 amino acids. Germline values: CDR1 SGHTA, CDR2 FQGNSA. CDR3 residues: CASSIGPTGAHEQYF. The CDR3 coding sequence is TGTGCCAGCAGCATAGGCCCGACAGGGGCCCACGAGCAGTACTTC.

The chain joins TRBV4-2 to TRBJ2-7, with D possibly being TRBD2 (5 bases). The CDR3 has 12 amino acids. Germline V gene lookup returns CDR1 LGHNA and CDR2 YNFKEQ. With 8 bases removed from V and 3 bases from J, the gap between germline ends came to 11 bases. The DNA for the CDR3 is TGTGCCAGCGGGGAGCCTTTCTACGAGCAGTACTTC. Residues: CASGEPFYEQYF.

This clone was seen just once. The V and J genes are TRBV28 and TRBJ2-5; 8 bases are a match to TRBD1. This CDR3 is 16 amino acids long. Trimming at V came to 5 bases and at J to 4 bases, leaving 12 bases not matched to a gene. Looked up from germline, CDR1 is MDHEN and CDR2 is SYDVKM. The CDR3 spells CASSTQAGTGLETQYF. CDR3 DNA sequence: TGTGCCAGCAGTACCCAAGCAGGGACAGGCCTAGAGACCCAGTACTTC.

The chain joins TRBV10-3 to TRBJ2-7, with D tentatively TRBD2 (5 bases). This CDR3 region has 13 residues. CDR1 and CDR2 (germline): ENHRY, SYGVKD. V was clipped by 10 bases and J by 0 bases, with 13 bases between them. CDR3 coding DNA: TGTGCCACCGCCTTTAGCGTCTCCTACGAGCAGTACTTC. Its translation is CATAFSVSYEQYF.

This clone has a count of ten or more. For the CDR3, the DNA is TGTGCCATTGGTTCTACCTACGAGCAGTACTTC. It specifies CAIGSTYEQYF. The chain links TRBV10-3 to TRBJ2-7; D not certain. Germline CDR1 ENHRY, CDR2 SYGVKD. The CDR3 totals 11 residues. V gave up 9 bases and J gave up 2 bases, with 8 bases separating them.

V and J are TRBV6-5 and TRBJ2-7; TRBD1 aligns across 9 bases. V gave up 6 bases and J gave up 6 bases; unmatched junction bases: 12. The CDR3 extends over 15 amino acids. CDR1 and CDR2 (germline): MNHEY, SVGAGI. The CDR3 sequence: CASRNEQGARGEQYF. CDR3 nucleotide sequence: TGTGCCAGCAGGAATGAACAGGGGGCGCGGGGCGAGCAGTACTTC.

The V and J genes are TRBV30 and TRBJ2-1, with a possible D match to TRBD2 (5 bases). The V end was cut by 6 bases, the J end by 8 bases, with 11 bases between. CDR1 is GTSNPN, CDR2 SVGIG, per germline (reference sequence). This CDR3 region has 11 residues. CDR3 loop: CACSSFHEQFF. The CDR3 bases are TGTGCCTGCTCTAGCTTCCATGAGCAGTTCTTC.

The chain is built from TRBV28 and TRBJ1-5; D gene unclear. The CDR3 length is 13 residues. Germline values: CDR1 MDHEN, CDR2 SYDVKM. V was clipped by 1 base and J by 5 bases, with 6 bases between them. CDR3 loop: CASSLSGHQPQHF. Here the CDR3 DNA reads TGTGCCAGCAGTTTATCAGGCCATCAGCCCCAGCATTTT.

The chain employs TRBV27 and TRBJ1-1; D possibly corresponds to TRBD1 (6 bases). This CDR3 is 14 amino acids long. Germline V gene data show CDR1 as MNHEY and CDR2 as SMNVEV (reference sequence). V was trimmed by 7 bases and J by 0 bases, leaving 12 bases between them. The CDR3 sequence is CASTKGHLNTEAFF. CDR3 coding DNA: TGTGCCAGCACCAAGGGACACCTGAACACTGAAGCTTTCTTT.

This rearrangement joins TRBV6-6 to TRBJ1-2, with D maybe TRBD1 (6 bases). The V gene lost 7 bases and the J gene lost 7 bases, with 19 bases spanning the gap. Germline V gene lookup returns CDR1 MNHNY and CDR2 SVGAGI (reference sequence). The CDR3 length is 14 residues. DNA for the CDR3: TGTGCCAGCATCTTCGGGCAGGGGATTGGTGGCTACACCTTC. Its translation is CASIFGQGIGGYTF.